These T cell receptor beta chains were read from a single sample in a study of T cells after yellow fever vaccination. One entry per CDR3 protein results from TCRdb running MiXCR on the 5' RACE reads. This repertoire shows a few hundred thousand distinct CDR3 sequences, about 6.6% found once; its top ten account for 18%. The sample consisted of PBMCs, taken approximately 47 days after the first yellow fever vaccination. The receptors come from a man between 18 and 29 years old who received the YFV17D yellow fever vaccine. The CDR3 runs from the conserved cysteine through the conserved F or W. D genes are given only for firm matches. Size is omitted from some rows. Given values are once, few, many or a class for expanded clones.

TRBJ2-5 16 TRBV7-9 few TRBD2 TGTGCCAGCAGCTTAACGGGACTAGCGGACCTCCGGACCCAGTACTTC CASSLTGLADLRTQYF
TRBJ1-2 14 TRBV7-9 . . TGTGCCAGCAGCTTAGCTGCAGGGGATAGCGGCTACACCTTC CASSLAAGDSGYTF
TRBJ2-3 15 TRBV18 . TRBD2 TGTGCCAGCTCACCCGAAGGACTAGTATTCGATACGCAGTATTTT CASSPEGLVFDTQYF
TRBJ2-7 14 TRBV5-1 . . TGCGCCAGCAGCTTGTCGGGAATGGGGTCCGAGCAGTACTTC CASSLSGMGSEQYF
TRBJ2-7 14 TRBV6-4 few TRBD1 TGTGCCAGCAGCCGGGACAGGACCTCCTACGAGCAGTACTTC CASSRDRTSYEQYF
TRBJ2-3 15 TRBV5-1 . . TGCGCCAGCAGCTTGGGACTAGAGATAACAGATACGCAGTATTTT CASSLGLEITDTQYF
TRBJ1-2 12 TRBV28 few . TGTGCCAGCAGTCAGACAGTTTATGGCTACACCTTC CASSQTVYGYTF
TRBJ2-6 18 TRBV9 . TRBD2 TGTGCCAGCAGCCCCTTCGGGGGGGTCGGCTCTGGGGCCAACGTCCTGACTTTC CASSPFGGVGSGANVLTF
TRBJ1-2 11 TRBV9 many . TGTGCCAGCAGCGCTAACTATGGCTACACCTTC CASSANYGYTF
TRBJ1-5 15 TRBV9 few TRBD1 TGTGCCAGCAGCGTGCGGGGACAGGTTGGTCAGCCCCAGCATTTT CASSVRGQVGQPQHF
TRBJ1-2 16 TRBV27 . . TGTGCCAGCAGTTCAACCCTACAGGGAGGGTTCCGTGGCTACACCTTC CASSSTLQGGFRGYTF
TRBJ2-5 17 TRBV4-1 . TRBD2 TGCGCCAGCAGCCAAGATCGTGCGGGGGGGCCGCGAGAGACCCAGTACTTC CASSQDRAGGPRETQYF
TRBJ1-2 13 TRBV7-2 . TRBD1 TGTGCCAGCAGCCACGGACAGGGCCATGGCTACACCTTC CASSHGQGHGYTF
TRBJ2-4 13 TRBV6-4 . . TGTGCCAGCAGGGGGACGGGCTCGAACATTCAGTACTTC CASRGTGSNIQYF
TRBJ2-1 17 TRBV7-2 few TRBD2 TGTGCCAGCAGCTTCTCCGGGGCAGCGGGGGGGTACAATGAGCAGTTCTTC CASSFSGAAGGYNEQFF
TRBJ2-3 16 TRBV6-4 many TRBD2 TGTGCCAGCAGTCGGACTAGCGGGGGGGTGACAGATACGCAGTATTTT CASSRTSGGVTDTQYF
TRBJ2-3 18 TRBV2 . . TGTGCCAGCAGTGGGGGTCGGGACCAAGCACGGGTAGCAGATACGCAGTATTTT CASSGGRDQARVADTQYF
TRBJ1-4 14 TRBV7-2 many . TGTGCCAGCGGACTACATGTCACTAATGAAAAACTGTTTTTT CASGLHVTNEKLFF
TRBJ1-2 12 TRBV12-3/TRBV12-4 many . TGTGCCAGCCAATCAGGGAACTATGGCTACACCTTC CASQSGNYGYTF
TRBJ1-4 15 TRBV3-1 . TRBD1 TGTGCCAGCAGCCCAACAGGGACAGCTTACGAAAAACTGTTTTTT CASSPTGTAYEKLFF
TRBJ2-6 17 TRBV5-1 . TRBD1 TGCGCCAGCAGCTCTACAGGGGGCCTGGCTGGGGCCAACATCCTGACTTTC CASSSTGGLAGANILTF
TRBJ1-6 15 TRBV7-3 . TRBD1 TGTGCCAGCAGCTTATTGGGACAGGGGAATTCACCCCTCCACTTT CASSLLGQGNSPLHF
TRBJ1-5 15 TRBV20-1 few TRBD1 TGCAGTGCTACGGGGGGATACAGGGGAGATCAGCCCCAGCATTTT CSATGGYRGDQPQHF
TRBJ2-2 18 TRBV4-3 . TRBD1 TGCGCCAGCAGCCAAGACGGGACAGGGGGCGCGAATATCGGGGAGCTGTTTTTT CASSQDGTGGANIGELFF